This TCR beta chain originates from a study of molecular identifiers for immune sequencing clone quantification. In its sample, this clonotype was seen many times. In TCRdb, the PCR reads were re-called with MiXCR into one record per CDR3 protein. The sample holds about 330,000 distinct CDR3 sequences, roughly 24% seen once. The CDR3 extends over 12 amino acids. Trimming pared 0 bases from V and 4 bases from J, leaving 6 bases between. CDR1 and CDR2 from the germline V gene are GTSNPN and SVGIG (reference sequence). The chain has TRBV30 and TRBJ1-1, with D unclear. The clonotype comes from a human donor in good health. Some libraries in this study had Jurkat cell RNA spiked in. The material sequenced was naive CD8+ T cells from blood, with Jurkat cell RNA spiked in. The sample's subset: FACS-sorted CD8+CD4-CCR7+CD45RA+ naive T cells. In nucleotides, the CDR3 is TGTGCCTGGAGTGTTTCTGGCACTGAAGCTTTCTTT. It is translated as CAWSVSGTEAFF.